The 29 T cell receptor beta chains given below trace back to one sample, sequenced in a study of graft-versus-host responses after intestinal transplantation. TCRdb's table, derived via immunoSEQ multiplex PCR, lists solely in-frame clones and lacks some. The sample has approximately 93,000 clones, around 93% seen once. Their antigens remain unidentified. Sequencing used unstimulated CD8+ T cells sorted from spleen or lymph node cells, obtained before transplant. The receptors come from a human donor who was the organ donor for an intestinal transplant.

This chain connects TRBV4-1 to TRBJ1-3, with 7 bases fitting TRBD1. Germline lookup yields CDR1 MGHRA and CDR2 YSYEKL. V trimming: 3 bases; J trimming: 4 bases; junction bases outside the gene matches: 12. The length of the CDR3 is 17 residues. CDR3 sequence reads: CASSHGISGQTGNTIYF. CDR3 coding DNA: TGCGCCAGCAGCCACGGAATATCGGGACAGACAGGAAACACCATATATTTT.

Only one count was recorded for this clone. This chain's CDR3 is CASRDTNSGKTYEQYF. CDR3 DNA: TGTGCCAGTAGAGACACAAATAGCGGGAAGACCTACGAGCAGTACTTC. The rearrangement links TRBV19 to TRBJ2-7; 8 bases match TRBD2. The V gene end was trimmed by 6 bases and the J gene end by 2 bases; junction bases not matched to a gene: 12. CDR3 size: 16 residues. The germline V gene encodes CDR1 LNHDA and CDR2 SQIVND (reference sequence).

The gene calls are TRBV20-1 and TRBJ1-1; no clear D. The V end was cut by 4 bases, the J end by 7 bases, with 7 bases between. The CDR3 contains 10 residues. In germline, CDR1 is DFQATT, CDR2 SNEGSKA (reference sequence). The CDR3 loop is CSANDNEAFF. In nucleotides, the CDR3 is TGCAGTGCTAATGACAATGAAGCTTTCTTT.

The rearrangement joins TRBV28 to TRBJ2-1, with 15 bases identical to TRBD2. Germline V gene sequence: CDR1 MDHEN, CDR2 SYDVKM. V shed 6 bases, J shed 7 bases, and the junction held 4 bases outside the gene matches. The CDR3 covers 15 residues. CDR3 in DNA: TGTGCCAGCAGACCCGGGACTAGCGGGAGGAATGAGCAGTTCTTC. As protein: CASRPGTSGRNEQFF.

The J gene is TRBJ2-2, the V gene TRBV25-1, with 13 bases that match TRBD2. J gave up 4 bases and V 0 bases, and 5 bases lay outside the gene matches. Germline V lookup: CDR1 MGHDK, CDR2 SYGVNS. CDR3 length equals 18 residues. The CDR3 nucleotides are TGTGCCAGCAGTGAATATGGACTAGCGGGGGAGACCACCGGGGAGCTGTTTTTT. Its protein product is CASSEYGLAGETTGELFF.

The genes are TRBV4-1 and TRBJ2-7; 10 bases match TRBD1. Losses at the gene ends were 1 base for V and 3 bases for J; bases not matched to a gene: 3. CDR1 and CDR2 from the germline V gene are MGHRA and YSYEKL. The CDR3 contains 15 residues. DNA of the CDR3: TGCGCCAGCAGCCAAGTTGGGACAGGGGACTACGAGCAGTACTTC. It codes for CASSQVGTGDYEQYF.

The chain has TRBV5-6 and TRBJ2-5, with unresolved D. V dropped 3 bases and J dropped 4 bases, with 13 bases sitting between them. CDR1 SGHDT and CDR2 YYEEEE come from the germline V gene. The CDR3 is 14 amino acids. The CDR3 loop reads CASSSGPPGETQYF. In DNA form, the CDR3 reads TGTGCCAGCAGCTCTGGCCCTCCGGGAGAGACCCAGTACTTC.

The chain has TRBV18 and TRBJ2-3, with D possibly being TRBD1 (5 bases). This CDR3 is 14 amino acids long. Per germline, CDR1 KGHSH and CDR2 LQKENI. With 4 bases removed from V and 2 bases from J, the gap between germline ends came to 10 bases. CDR3 in amino acids: CASSRKTDTDTQYF. The CDR3 nucleotides are TGTGCCAGCTCACGTAAGACAGACACAGATACGCAGTATTTT.

V usage is TRBV5-1 and J usage is TRBJ2-1; 13 nucleotides agree with TRBD2. Germline values: CDR1 SGHRS, CDR2 YFSETQ. The CDR3 has 16 amino acids. J gave up 6 bases and V 4 bases, and 7 bases lay outside the gene matches. CDR3 sequence: CASSPTSGGALNEQFF. The CDR3 DNA is TGCGCCAGCAGCCCAACTAGCGGGGGGGCGCTCAATGAGCAGTTCTTC.

V usage is TRBV5-8 and J usage is TRBJ1-1; D remains unclear. Germline V gene data show CDR1 as SGHTS and CDR2 as YDEGEE. The CDR3 has 16 amino acids. Deletions cut 4 bases from V and 0 bases from J, with 16 bases between. The CDR3 DNA follows: TGTGCCAGCAGCCCCCGATACGAGGCCGTGAACACTGAAGCTTTCTTT. Translated, it gives CASSPRYEAVNTEAFF.

This clone showed up just a few times. The J gene is TRBJ1-1, the V gene TRBV4-2, with D hard to call. V shed 0 bases and J shed 8 bases, with 7 bases lying between them. Germline lookup yields CDR1 LGHNA and CDR2 YNFKEQ. The CDR3 is made up of 12 amino acids. In DNA form, the CDR3 reads TGTGCCAGCAGCCAAGATCCCCAGGAAGCTTTCTTT. This codes for CASSQDPQEAFF.

The chain links TRBV28 to TRBJ2-7; tentatively, D is TRBD2 (6 bases). Trimming stripped 6 bases from V and 3 bases from J, with 18 bases between. Germline loops: CDR1 MDHEN, CDR2 SYDVKM. The CDR3 has 15 residues. CDR3 sequence: CASSLTGENNYEQYF. CDR3 coding DNA: TGTGCCAGCAGCCTCACGGGGGAGAACAACTACGAGCAGTACTTC.

The chain employs TRBV6-1 and TRBJ2-5, with D possibly being TRBD2 (6 bases). Germline CDR1 reads MNHNS; CDR2 reads SASEGT. CDR3 length equals 17 residues. Trimming pared 2 bases from V and 3 bases from J, leaving 19 bases between. DNA of the CDR3: TGTGCCAGCAGTGAACTTGCTCGACTAGACTACGAAGAGACCCAGTACTTC. Translated, it gives CASSELARLDYEETQYF.

The gene calls are TRBV5-1 and TRBJ2-5, with 9 bases fitting TRBD1. There are 19 residues in the CDR3. The V gene's germline CDR1 is SGHRS and CDR2 YFSETQ. J lost 4 bases, V lost 0 bases, and 16 bases had no gene match. As DNA, the CDR3 is TGCGCCAGCAGCTTGGACCCACTAAGAACAGGGGGCATGCGAGAGACCCAGTACTTC. This encodes CASSLDPLRTGGMRETQYF.

This clone was seen a single time. J is TRBJ2-3 and V is TRBV15; 7 nucleotides align to TRBD1. The V and J ends lost 4 bases and 4 bases, in that order; junction bases with no gene match: 5. Germline V gene data show CDR1 as LNHNV and CDR2 as YYDKDF (reference sequence). The CDR3 loop spans 14 amino acids. CDR3 DNA sequence: TGTGCCACCAGCATAGGGGGCGGCCCAGATACGCAGTATTTT. Residues: CATSIGGGPDTQYF.

This clone was observed once. The rearrangement joins TRBV27 to TRBJ2-7; the D gene is possibly TRBD2 (5 bases). CDR3 length: 15 amino acids. V was trimmed by 7 bases and J by 3 bases, leaving 19 bases between them. Germline V lookup: CDR1 MNHEY, CDR2 SMNVEV (reference sequence). CDR3 coding DNA: TGTGCCAGCACCTTACCCCGGGGAATCCACTACGAGCAGTACTTC. This codes for CASTLPRGIHYEQYF.

In this sample, this clone turned up once. The rearrangement uses TRBV29-1 and TRBJ2-2, with a possible D match to TRBD1 (5 bases). The germline gives CDR1 SQVTM, CDR2 ANQGSEA. The CDR3 totals 15 residues. Deletions cut 6 bases from V and 1 base from J, with 15 bases between. In DNA, the CDR3 is TGCAGCGTCAAAGGGTGGCAGGGGAACACCGGGGAGCTGTTTTTT. Residues: CSVKGWQGNTGELFF.

The genes are TRBV6-5 and TRBJ1-1, with a weak D call TRBD1 (5 bases). Germline lookup yields CDR1 MNHEY and CDR2 SVGAGI. Trimming removed 5 bases from V and 1 base from J, with 11 bases in between. The CDR3 is 14 residues long. In DNA form, the CDR3 reads TGTGCCAGCAGTATACTTCAGGGGAACACTGAAGCTTTCTTT. Protein: CASSILQGNTEAFF.

The rearrangement links TRBV28 to TRBJ2-2; 10 bases map to TRBD1. V lost 7 bases, J lost 5 bases, and 16 bases stayed unmatched. Per the germline V gene, CDR1 is MDHEN and CDR2 is SYDVKM. The CDR3 is 18 residues long. CDR3 sequence: CASITGAGTGVNTGELFF. In nucleotides, the CDR3 is TGTGCCAGCATCACTGGGGCCGGGACAGGGGTAAATACCGGGGAGCTGTTTTTT.

The V gene is TRBV29-1, the J gene TRBJ2-1, with D unclear. In germline, CDR1 is SQVTM, CDR2 ANQGSEA. Trimming shortened V by 3 bases and J by 6 bases, and 12 bases separated the two germline ends. The CDR3 has 13 residues. The CDR3 DNA sequence: TGCAGCGTTGATTCGCGAGGCTCCAATGAGCAGTTCTTC. Protein sequence: CSVDSRGSNEQFF.

The V call is TRBV29-1, the J call TRBJ2-7, with D perhaps TRBD1 (5 bases). Trimming stripped 6 bases from V and 0 bases from J, with 21 bases between. The CDR3 runs 16 residues. From germline, CDR1 is SQVTM and CDR2 ANQGSEA. The DNA of the CDR3 is TGCAGCGTCTGGACACAGAACCCAAGGGGCTCCTACGAGCAGTACTTC. It translates to CSVWTQNPRGSYEQYF.

The chain couples TRBV13 to TRBJ2-7, with D tentatively TRBD1 (6 bases). The V gene's germline CDR1 is PRHDT and CDR2 FYEKMQ (reference sequence). The CDR3 is 14 amino acids. V dropped 3 bases and J dropped 4 bases, with 13 bases sitting between them. CDR3 nucleotides: TGTGCCAGCAGCTTGACCCCCCAGGGGTACGAGCAGTACTTC. Its translation is CASSLTPQGYEQYF.

The gene calls are TRBV4-1 and TRBJ1-5; D is unclear. V was pared by 0 bases and J by 6 bases, with 12 bases between. The CDR3 is 15 amino acids. Germline CDR1 reads MGHRA; CDR2 reads YSYEKL. The DNA of the CDR3 is TGCGCCAGCAGCCAAGATGGTTCGGGAAGTCAGCCCCAGCATTTT. It is translated as CASSQDGSGSQPQHF.

This clone was seen a few times. The chain carries TRBV30 and TRBJ1-3, with TRBD1 as a possible D gene (6 bases). This CDR3 contains 13 residues. CDR1 GTSNPN and CDR2 SVGIG come from the germline V gene (reference sequence). V lost 2 bases and J 7 bases, leaving 12 bases between the germline ends. DNA of the CDR3: TGTGCCTGGAGTTTAGGGGGTGACAACACCATATATTTT. It codes for CAWSLGGDNTIYF. Based on the CDR3 plus reference TRBV30 and TRBJ1-3, the full variable domain is SQTIHQWPATLVQPVGSPLSLECTVEGTSNPNLYWYRQAAGRGLQLLFYSVGIGQISSEVPQNLSASRPQDRQFILSSKKLLLSDSGFYLCAWSLGGDNTIYFGEGSWLTVV.

This clone was observed a handful of times. The chain employs TRBV29-1 and TRBJ2-2, with D possibly being TRBD1 (5 bases). Germline CDR1 and CDR2: SQVTM and ANQGSEA. Between the trimmed V and J ends, which lost 6 bases and 8 bases, there was a span of 13 bases. The CDR3 length is 12 residues. CDR3 coding DNA: TGCAGCGTCCTTGACAGTGATGGGGAGCTGTTTTTT. Translated, it gives CSVLDSDGELFF.

The V gene is TRBV27, the J gene TRBJ2-2, with D uncertain. The germline V gene encodes CDR1 MNHEY and CDR2 SMNVEV (reference sequence). The CDR3 has 13 residues. The V gene lost 8 bases and the J gene lost 0 bases, with 7 bases spanning the gap. CDR3 loop: CASAMANTGELFF. The CDR3 DNA sequence: TGTGCCAGCGCTATGGCGAACACCGGGGAGCTGTTTTTT.

This chain links TRBV11-3 with TRBJ2-7; D is ambiguous. Trimming took off 1 base at V and 2 bases at J, with 9 bases between the two ends. CDR1 is SGHNT and CDR2 is YENEEA in the germline V gene. This CDR3 comprises 14 residues. CDR3 DNA: TGTGCCAGCAGCTTAGTGTTATTTGCCTACGAGCAGTACTTC. Protein product: CASSLVLFAYEQYF.

The chain has TRBV6-4 and TRBJ2-1; 9 bases align to TRBD1. This CDR3 is 18 amino acids long. Germline CDR1 is MRHNA and CDR2 is SNTAGT. J lost 1 base, V lost 2 bases, and 9 bases had no gene match. In nucleotides, the CDR3 is TGTGCCAGCAGTGACGGGGACAGGGATGGATTATCCTACAATGAGCAGTTCTTC. This codes for CASSDGDRDGLSYNEQFF.

The table lists this clone with a count of one. The chain uses TRBV14 and TRBJ1-2; tentative D call: TRBD1 (6 bases). Germline V gives CDR1 SGHDN, CDR2 FVKESK. This CDR3 is built from 15 residues. Trimming removed 9 bases at V and 4 bases at J, with 21 bases between. For the CDR3, the DNA is TGTGCCAGTCTAAGGGGGACATTACCATTCTATGGCTACACCTTC. Residues: CASLRGTLPFYGYTF.